This T cell receptor (beta chain) appears in the sequencing data of a study of T-cell memory formation after mild COVID-19. One entry per CDR3 protein results from TCRdb running MiXCR on the 5' RACE reads. The sample carries approximately 260,000 distinct CDR3 sequences, around 17% recorded once. This clonotype was seen repeatedly, ten times or more. Its antigen is not identified. The V segment lost 6 bases and the J segment 6 bases; nucleotides outside the gene matches: 3. CDR3 size: 14 residues. Findings and limits, study-wide: Pre-infection memory held some responding clones, suggesting pre-existing cross-reactive T cells responded.

The sample comprised PBMCs or a T cell subset sorted from them (not recorded which). V usage is TRBV12-3 or TRBV12-4 and J usage is TRBJ1-6; 9 bases line up with TRBD1. This receptor was obtained from a man aged 18 to 35 who had mild COVID-19 (a few samples of this study predate the infection). Cell type and time point are not known. CDR3 DNA: TGTGCCAGCAGCTGGACAGGGGTTAATTCACCCCTCCACTTT. Translation: CASSWTGVNSPLHF.